The present TCR beta chain was sequenced within a study of blood T cell repertoires in COVID-19. Across the whole study: Samples came from the United States, Italy and Spain, spanning acute and convalescent COVID-19. Sample material is recorded as cDNA or gDNA derived from T cells, B-cell-depleted T cells, or PBMCs.

Clones were read by immunoSEQ multiplex PCR, and TCRdb kept only the in-frame ones, dropping some. This table holds approximately 200,000 clones, almost 80% found once. The receptor's source is a man aged 60 to 69 with active or convalescent COVID-19. The sequenced material came from peripheral blood.

The chain's CDR3 is CAWSSSGHLNTEAFF. The CDR3 nucleotides are TGTGCCTGGAGTTCGTCGGGACACCTGAACACTGAAGCTTTCTTT. V and J are TRBV30 and TRBJ1-1, with D maybe TRBD1 (6 bases). V was shortened by 2 bases and J by 0 bases, with 13 bases between the two germline ends. The CDR3 sequence is 15 residues long. Germline V gene data show CDR1 as GTSNPN and CDR2 as SVGIG (reference sequence).